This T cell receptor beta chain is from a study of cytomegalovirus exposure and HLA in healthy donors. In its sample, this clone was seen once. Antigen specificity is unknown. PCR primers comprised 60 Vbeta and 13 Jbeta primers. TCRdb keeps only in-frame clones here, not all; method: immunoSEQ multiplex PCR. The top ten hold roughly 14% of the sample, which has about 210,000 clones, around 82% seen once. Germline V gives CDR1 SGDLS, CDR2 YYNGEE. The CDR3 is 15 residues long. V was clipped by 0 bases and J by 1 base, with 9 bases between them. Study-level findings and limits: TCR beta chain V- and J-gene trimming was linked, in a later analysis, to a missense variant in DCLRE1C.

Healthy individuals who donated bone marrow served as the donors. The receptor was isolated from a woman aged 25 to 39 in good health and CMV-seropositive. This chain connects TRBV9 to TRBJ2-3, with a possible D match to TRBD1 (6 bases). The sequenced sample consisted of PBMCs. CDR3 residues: CASSVEGDGTDTQYF. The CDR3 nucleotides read TGTGCCAGCAGCGTAGAGGGGGACGGCACAGATACGCAGTATTTT.